The entry that follows covers one T cell receptor (beta chain) sequence. This record belongs to a study of blood T cell repertoires in COVID-19. Study-wide context: Donors in the United States, Italy and Spain gave samples during acute or convalescent COVID-19.

CDR3 length: 15 residues. CDR1 and CDR2 (germline): SGHRS, YFSETQ. Between the trimmed V and J ends, which lost 0 bases and 7 bases, there was a span of 13 bases. Source study methods: Nucleated cell counts were estimated from reference gene primer amplification. Measured with immunoSEQ multiplex PCR; TCRdb has only the in-frame clones, and not every one. Clonal size and the V and J genes are those of that table, whereas D and trimming came from the DNA. The data show 150,000 or so clones, roughly 90% seen once. The receptor's source is a man in his 60s with active or convalescent COVID-19. This sequence joins TRBV5-1 and TRBJ1-4; D is possibly TRBD1 (5 bases). The sample consisted of peripheral blood. In DNA, the CDR3 is TGCGCCAGCAGCTTGGCAGGCAGGGTGGGTGAAAAACTGTTTTTT. This translates into CASSLAGRVGEKLFF.